Listed below are T cell receptor beta chains from one sample, sequenced in a study of monozygotic twins with inflammatory bowel disease. TCRdb processed the 5' RACE reads again and assigns one entry to each CDR3 protein, with no DNA. This sample lists 350,000 to 500,000 distinct CDR3 sequences; its ten largest clones have 2% to 3%. Sequencing was carried out using blood. The receptors stem from a human donor with ulcerative colitis or Crohn's disease, or a healthy co-twin of an affected twin (not recorded which). CDR3s include the opening cysteine and the closing phenylalanine or tryptophan.

CDR3 protein	V gene	J gene
CASSPLSGGDTDTQYF	TRBV12-3/TRBV12-4	TRBJ2-3
CASSLKGLANTGELFF	TRBV12-3/TRBV12-4	TRBJ2-2
CSARARGPYNEQFF	TRBV20-1	TRBJ2-1
CASSNQGLAGAAEQFF	TRBV7-2	TRBJ2-1
CSAYTSGSSYNEQFF	TRBV20-1	TRBJ2-1
CASMVGQRTSGRSGANVLTF	TRBV19	TRBJ2-6
CSARVSTGGFVYEQYF	TRBV20-1	TRBJ2-7
CASSYRGQGAYGYTF	TRBV6-5	TRBJ1-2
CASSDSMGSNQPQHF	TRBV2	TRBJ1-5
CASSPRDPSSYNEQFF	TRBV18	TRBJ2-1
CASSETPGGQETQYF	TRBV9	TRBJ2-5
CASSDRNEQFF	TRBV7-2	TRBJ2-1
CASSPLPGQGVTGELFF	TRBV5-1	TRBJ2-2
CASSDGNRGRGYGYTF	TRBV6-1	TRBJ1-2
CASSEGAGEETQYF	TRBV7-3	TRBJ2-5
CAWTRGVAEAFF	TRBV30	TRBJ1-1
CASSLLTVTGELFF	TRBV28	TRBJ2-2
CASSPFPQGDTQYF	TRBV12-3/TRBV12-4	TRBJ2-3
CAWSGDENSPLHF	TRBV30	TRBJ1-6
CASSYGQSNTGELFF	TRBV7-3	TRBJ2-2
CASSLESNQPQHF	TRBV5-1	TRBJ1-5
CASSLVLGNNQFF	TRBV7-2	TRBJ2-1
CASSSVRYGYTF	TRBV12-3/TRBV12-4	TRBJ1-2
CASSQGPRAEETQYF	TRBV4-1	TRBJ2-5
CASRIGQGNTEAFF	TRBV7-2	TRBJ1-1
CASSLRLERPGEKLFF	TRBV5-1	TRBJ1-4
CASRMTDSYIEQFF	TRBV12-3/TRBV12-4	TRBJ2-1
CASSTTGALGNTIYF	TRBV6-1	TRBJ1-3
CATSSRRISTGELFF	TRBV15	TRBJ2-2
CASSKTGSDEQFF	TRBV6-2/TRBV6-3	TRBJ2-1
CASSLVRQSYYGYTF	TRBV7-8	TRBJ1-2
CASSPLHEQYF	TRBV28	TRBJ2-7
CASSLSGFYGYTF	TRBV27	TRBJ1-2
CSARSSPTKPEAFF	TRBV20-1	TRBJ1-1
CASSSMGQGAGTEAFF	TRBV7-2	TRBJ1-1
CASSYSPSGDINSDTQYF	TRBV6-5	TRBJ2-3
CASSQLVSGGYGELFF	TRBV4-1	TRBJ2-2
CASSSPGGRDTEAFF	TRBV6-5	TRBJ1-1
CASRTFRDGLYNEQFF	TRBV7-2	TRBJ2-1
CASSRGTDTGELFF	TRBV5-1	TRBJ2-2
CASSQENQDEQFF	TRBV4-1	TRBJ2-1
CASTHPGGNEQFF	TRBV6-5	TRBJ2-1
CASSLALRMNTEAFF	TRBV7-9	TRBJ1-1
CASSQRWRDQPQHF	TRBV3-1	TRBJ1-5